This TCR beta chain appears in the sequencing data of a study of cytomegalovirus exposure and HLA in healthy donors. Overall study findings and caveats: Association of a missense DCLRE1C variant with TCR beta V- and J-gene trimming was reported in a later analysis. There was a cluster of highly shared sequence variants that was likely a sequencing artifact. Association of 16,951 TCR beta sequences with HLA alleles was found at 0.05 false discovery rate in a later analysis.

PCR primers comprised 60 Vbeta and 13 Jbeta primers. Sequenced by immunoSEQ multiplex PCR; TCRdb stores in-frame clones only, minus some. The sample has 150,000 to 200,000 clones; roughly 85% are singletons. Comments on this clone: Its antigen is not identified.

V lost 8 bases and J lost 1; bases outside the gene matches: 4. The CDR3 has 15 residues. Per the germline V gene, CDR1 is MNHEY and CDR2 is SVGAGI. J is TRBJ2-5 and V is TRBV6-5; 13 bases fit TRBD2. The clonotype originates from a man aged 18 to 35 in good health and CMV-seropositive. What was sequenced was PBMCs. This CDR3 reads CASAGLAGFQETQYF. CDR3 DNA sequence: TGTGCCAGCGCGGGACTAGCGGGATTCCAAGAGACCCAGTACTTC.